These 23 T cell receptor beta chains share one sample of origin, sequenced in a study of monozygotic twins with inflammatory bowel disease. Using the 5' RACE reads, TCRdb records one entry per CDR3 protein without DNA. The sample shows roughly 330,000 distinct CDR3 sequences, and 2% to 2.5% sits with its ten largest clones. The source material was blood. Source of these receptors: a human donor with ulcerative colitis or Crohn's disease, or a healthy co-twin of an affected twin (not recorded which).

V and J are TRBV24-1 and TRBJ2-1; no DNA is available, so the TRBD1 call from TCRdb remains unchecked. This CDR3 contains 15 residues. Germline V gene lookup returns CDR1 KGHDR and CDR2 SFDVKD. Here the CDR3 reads CATSGPIQGTNEQFF.

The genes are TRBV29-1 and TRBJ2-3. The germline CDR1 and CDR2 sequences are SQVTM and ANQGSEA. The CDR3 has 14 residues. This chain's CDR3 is CSVGAHIIKGTQYF.

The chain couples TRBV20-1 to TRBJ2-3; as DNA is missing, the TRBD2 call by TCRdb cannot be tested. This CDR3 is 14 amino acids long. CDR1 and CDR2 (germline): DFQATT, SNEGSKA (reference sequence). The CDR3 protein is CSANWGGSADTQYF.

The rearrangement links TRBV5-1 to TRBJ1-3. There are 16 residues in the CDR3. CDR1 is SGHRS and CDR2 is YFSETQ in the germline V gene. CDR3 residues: CASSLGTRGAGNTIYF.

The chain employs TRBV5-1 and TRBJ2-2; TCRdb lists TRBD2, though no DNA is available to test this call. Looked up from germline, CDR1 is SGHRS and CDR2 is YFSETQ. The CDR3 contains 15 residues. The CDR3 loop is CATKDLPLYTGELFF.

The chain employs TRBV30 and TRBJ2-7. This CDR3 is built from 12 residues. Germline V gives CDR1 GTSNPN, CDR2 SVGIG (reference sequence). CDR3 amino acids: CAWNSELYEQYF.

CDR3 region: CASSLADRYNEQFF. The V call is TRBV7-6, the J call TRBJ2-1. This CDR3 spans 14 amino acids. Per the germline V gene, CDR1 is SGHVS and CDR2 is FNYEAQ.

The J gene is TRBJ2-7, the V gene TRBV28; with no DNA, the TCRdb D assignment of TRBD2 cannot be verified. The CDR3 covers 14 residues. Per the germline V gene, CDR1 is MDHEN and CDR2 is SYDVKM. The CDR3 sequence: CASSLRGEGYEQYF.

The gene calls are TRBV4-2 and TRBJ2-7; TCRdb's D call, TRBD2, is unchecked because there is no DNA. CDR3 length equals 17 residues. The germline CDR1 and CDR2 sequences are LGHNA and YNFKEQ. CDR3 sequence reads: CASSQGLAGLAGEAQYF.

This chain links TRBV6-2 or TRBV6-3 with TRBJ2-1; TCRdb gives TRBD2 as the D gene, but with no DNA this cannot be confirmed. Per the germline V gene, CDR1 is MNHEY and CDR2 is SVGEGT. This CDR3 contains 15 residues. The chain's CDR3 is CASSTGTRVYNEQFF.

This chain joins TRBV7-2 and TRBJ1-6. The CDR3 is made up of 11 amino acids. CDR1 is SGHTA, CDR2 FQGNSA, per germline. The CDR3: CASSRDSPLHF.

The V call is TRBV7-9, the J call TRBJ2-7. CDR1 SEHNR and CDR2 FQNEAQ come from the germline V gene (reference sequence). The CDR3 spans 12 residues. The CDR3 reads CASSFHSYEQYF.

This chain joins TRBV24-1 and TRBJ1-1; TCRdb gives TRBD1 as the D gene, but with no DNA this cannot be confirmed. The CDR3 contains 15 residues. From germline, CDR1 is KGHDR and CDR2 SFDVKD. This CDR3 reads CATSEVKGGRTEAFF.

CDR3 protein: CASTGTETQYF. This chain links TRBV5-1 with TRBJ2-5; no DNA is available, so the TRBD1 call from TCRdb remains unchecked. The CDR3 is made up of 11 amino acids. In germline, CDR1 is SGHRS, CDR2 YFSETQ.

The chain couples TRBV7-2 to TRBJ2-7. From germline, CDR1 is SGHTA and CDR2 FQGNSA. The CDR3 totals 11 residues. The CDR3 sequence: CASSFSYEQYF.

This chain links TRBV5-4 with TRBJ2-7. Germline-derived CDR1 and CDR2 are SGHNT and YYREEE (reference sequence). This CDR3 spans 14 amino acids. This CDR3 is CASSPREGTYEQYF. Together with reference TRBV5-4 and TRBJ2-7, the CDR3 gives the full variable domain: ETGVTQSPTHLIKTRGQQVTLRCSSQSGHNTVSWYQQALGQGPQFIFQYYREEENGRGNFPPRFSGLQFPNYSSELNVNALELDDSALYLCASSPREGTYEQYFGPGTRLTVT.

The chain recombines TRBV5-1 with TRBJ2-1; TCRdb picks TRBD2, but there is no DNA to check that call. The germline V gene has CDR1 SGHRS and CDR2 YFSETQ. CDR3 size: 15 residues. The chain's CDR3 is CASSLLAGGLDEQFF. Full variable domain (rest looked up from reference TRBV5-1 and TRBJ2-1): KAGVTQTPRYLIKTRGQQVTLSCSPISGHRSVSWYQQTPGQGLQFLFEYFSETQRNKGNFPGRFSGRQFSNSRSEMNVSTLELGDSALYLCASSLLAGGLDEQFFGPGTRLTVL.

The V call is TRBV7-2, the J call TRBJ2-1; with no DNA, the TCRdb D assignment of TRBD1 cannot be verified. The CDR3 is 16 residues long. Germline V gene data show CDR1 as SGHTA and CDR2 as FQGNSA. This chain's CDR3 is CASSLTGTGAYNEQFF.

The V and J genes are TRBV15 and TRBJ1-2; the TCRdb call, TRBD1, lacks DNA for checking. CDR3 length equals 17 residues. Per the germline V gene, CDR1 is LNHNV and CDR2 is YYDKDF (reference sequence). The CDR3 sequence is CATSGEGRQGNHYGYTF.

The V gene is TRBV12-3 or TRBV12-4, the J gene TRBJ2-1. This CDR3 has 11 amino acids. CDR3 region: CASTQSGEQFF.

The chain's CDR3 is CAISRQGSETEAFF. This chain joins TRBV10-3 and TRBJ1-1; as DNA is missing, the TRBD1 call by TCRdb cannot be tested. This CDR3 is 14 amino acids long. Germline V CDR1 and CDR2: ENHRY, SYGVKD.

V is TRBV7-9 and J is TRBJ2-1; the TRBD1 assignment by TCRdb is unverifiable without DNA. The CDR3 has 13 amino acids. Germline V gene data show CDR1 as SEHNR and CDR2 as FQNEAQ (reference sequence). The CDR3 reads CASSSYRGNEQFF.

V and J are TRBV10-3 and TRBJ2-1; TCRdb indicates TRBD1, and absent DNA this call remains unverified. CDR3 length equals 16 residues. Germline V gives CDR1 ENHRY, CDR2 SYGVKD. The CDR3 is CAIKTPGAGKGNEQFF.